Below, 23 T cell receptor beta chains from the same sample are listed, as sequenced in a study of relationships among human T cell subsets. The Th1 cells were the flow-through after CD25, CD56 and CD294 bead selections. From mRNA, alpha and beta CDR3 regions were amplified using semiquantitative ARM-PCR. Exponential amplification used communal superprimers after tagged nested gene-specific primers in ARM-PCR. MiXCR, applied by TCRdb to the multiplex PCR reads, yields one record per CDR3 protein. Of 13,000 or so distinct CDR3 sequences in the sample, about 67% are singletons; the top ten hold roughly 29%. The sequenced sample consisted of CD4+ Th1 cells sorted from blood. The receptors were sampled from a man aged 35 to 55 in good health.

V and J are TRBV15 and TRBJ2-1; D gene unclear. CDR3 length: 16 amino acids. Trimming left V 3 bases short and J 0 bases short, with 12 bases between. The V gene's germline CDR1 is LNHNV and CDR2 YYDKDF (reference sequence). The DNA of the CDR3 is TGTGCCACCAGCAGTGCCAACTTGTTCTCCTACAATGAGCAGTTCTTC. Its protein product is CATSSANLFSYNEQFF.

This chain connects TRBV20-1 to TRBJ2-1, with D perhaps matching TRBD2 (6 bases). Germline lookup yields CDR1 DFQATT and CDR2 SNEGSKA (reference sequence). V was cut by 5 bases and J by 10 bases, with 15 bases left in between. CDR3 length: 12 amino acids. The CDR3 is CSAVAEEKEQFF. The CDR3 DNA reads as TGCAGTGCTGTAGCGGAGGAAAAGGAGCAGTTCTTC.

The chain has TRBV20-1 and TRBJ1-5; a weak D match, TRBD1 (6 bases). Per the germline V gene, CDR1 is DFQATT and CDR2 is SNEGSKA (reference sequence). The CDR3 totals 15 residues. The V end was cut by 5 bases, the J end by 2 bases, with 16 bases between. CDR3 nucleotides: TGCAGTGCTTATTTTGACAGGAGGGGCAATCAGCCCCAGCATTTT. It encodes CSAYFDRRGNQPQHF.

The table lists this clonotype with a count of one. At one boundary the junction diverges from the germline segment, which might be a read error. The chain employs TRBV4-1 and TRBJ2-3; 8 bases agree with TRBD2. Germline V gives CDR1 MGHRA, CDR2 YSYEKL. The CDR3 covers 18 residues. Here the CDR3 reads CASSQGPRQRERTDTQYF. Written as DNA, the CDR3 is TGCGCCAGCAGCCAAGGGCCCCGTCAGCGGGAGAGGACAGATACGCAGTACTTT.

This CDR3 is CASDGTGRNNEQFF. The DNA of the CDR3 is TGTGCCAGTGATGGGACAGGTCGTAATAATGAGCAGTTCTTC. The chain carries TRBV28 and TRBJ2-1; 8 nucleotides agree with TRBD1. This CDR3 is 14 amino acids long. V was pared by 9 bases and J by 7 bases, with 11 bases of the junction left unmatched. The V gene's germline CDR1 is MDHEN and CDR2 SYDVKM.

The chain has TRBV5-1 and TRBJ1-1; TRBD1 is a possible D gene (5 bases). CDR3 length: 12 amino acids. V was trimmed by 6 bases and J by 3 bases, leaving 9 bases between them. Germline loops: CDR1 SGHRS, CDR2 YFSETQ. CDR3 sequence (DNA): TGCGCCAGCAAAAGGGACGACACTGAAGCTTTCTTT. Translation: CASKRDDTEAFF. Full variable domain (missing parts from reference TRBV5-1 and TRBJ1-1): KAGVTQTPRYLIKTRGQQVTLSCSPISGHRSVSWYQQTPGQGLQFLFEYFSETQRNKGNFPGRFSGRQFSNSRSEMNVSTLELGDSALYLCASKRDDTEAFFGQGTRLTVV.

This clonotype was recorded once. The J gene is TRBJ1-1, the V gene TRBV10-3, with 9 nucleotides matching TRBD1. Germline V CDR1 and CDR2: ENHRY, SYGVKD. The junction had 11 bases not matched to a gene; V was cut back by 6 bases and J by 3 bases. This CDR3 has 16 amino acids. The CDR3 loop reads CAIRGTGGGSDTEAFF. DNA of the CDR3: TGTGCCATCAGGGGTACAGGGGGCGGGTCAGACACTGAAGCTTTCTTT.

This clonotype has more than one count but fewer than ten. This sequence joins TRBV28 and TRBJ2-1; D is perhaps TRBD1 or TRBD2 (6 bases each). CDR3 length equals 16 residues. Germline V gene lookup returns CDR1 MDHEN and CDR2 SYDVKM. The V end lost 5 bases, the J end lost 2 bases, and 16 bases lay between the germline ends. The CDR3 reads CASSLGGLDTYNEQFF. For the CDR3, the DNA is TGTGCCAGCAGTCTCGGGGGCCTCGATACCTACAATGAGCAGTTCTTC.

J is TRBJ2-3 and V is TRBV29-1, with 8 bases lining up with TRBD2. Germline V gene sequence: CDR1 SQVTM, CDR2 ANQGSEA. This CDR3 region has 14 residues. V gave up 2 bases and J gave up 6 bases; unmatched junction bases: 7. This chain's CDR3 is CSVEPGGAGDTQYF. In DNA form, the CDR3 reads TGCAGCGTTGAACCGGGGGGGGCGGGGGATACGCAGTATTTT.

The J gene is TRBJ2-3, the V gene TRBV24-1; D is uncertain. Germline V gives CDR1 KGHDR, CDR2 SFDVKD. CDR3 length: 11 amino acids. V lost 3 bases, J lost 9 bases, and 6 bases lay in between. The DNA of the CDR3 is TGTGCCACCAGTGATCTGATGACGCAGTATTTT. Its protein product is CATSDLMTQYF.

The chain couples TRBV11-2 to TRBJ2-5; unclear D gene. CDR3 length: 13 amino acids. The germline V gene encodes CDR1 SGHAT and CDR2 FQNNGV. V lost 5 bases and J lost 2, with 9 bases in between. This CDR3 reads CASSPLSQETQYF. CDR3 DNA: TGTGCCAGCAGCCCACTGAGTCAAGAGACCCAGTACTTC.

V is TRBV13 and J is TRBJ1-4, with D tentatively TRBD1 (5 bases). This CDR3 comprises 17 residues. Per the germline V gene, CDR1 is PRHDT and CDR2 is FYEKMQ (reference sequence). The V and J ends lost 4 bases and 3 bases respectively, with 18 bases between them. The CDR3: CASSSRSVQGSNEKLFF. CDR3 DNA sequence: TGTGCCAGCAGCTCCAGAAGCGTTCAGGGATCTAATGAAAAACTGTTTTTT.

The V and J genes are TRBV7-9 and TRBJ2-6, with D tentatively TRBD1 (6 bases). The V gene lost 3 bases and the J gene lost 1 base, with 7 bases spanning the gap. CDR1 and CDR2 (germline): SEHNR, FQNEAQ (reference sequence). The length of the CDR3 is 15 residues. CDR3 residues: CASSLGQSGANVLTF. The CDR3 DNA reads as TGTGCCAGCAGCTTGGGACAATCTGGGGCCAACGTCCTGACTTTC.

The rearrangement uses TRBV25-1 and TRBJ2-7; 8 nucleotides align to TRBD1. Germline CDR1 and CDR2: MGHDK and SYGVNS. The CDR3 totals 12 residues. V was clipped by 9 bases and J by 7 bases; unmatched bases: 8. The CDR3 DNA sequence: TGTGCCAGTAGCAGGGGGCTCGGGGAGCAGTACTTC. This gives the protein CASSRGLGEQYF.

This clonotype appeared a few times. The rearrangement links TRBV11-2 to TRBJ2-3, with TRBD2 matching 9 bases. The germline V gene has CDR1 SGHAT and CDR2 FQNNGV. The CDR3 runs 16 residues. V was pared by 1 base and J by 1 base, with 3 bases of the junction left unmatched. CDR3: CASSLGIAGGTDTQYF. The CDR3 coding sequence is TGTGCCAGCAGCTTAGGTATAGCGGGAGGCACAGATACGCAGTATTTT.

The J gene is TRBJ1-6, the V gene TRBV2; tentatively, D is TRBD1 (5 bases). This CDR3 comprises 13 residues. In germline, CDR1 is SNHLY, CDR2 FYNNEI. V was pared by 4 bases and J by 6 bases, with 7 bases between. CDR3 DNA sequence: TGTGCCAGCAGTGGACAGCCTAATTCACCCCTCCACTTT. Translation gives CASSGQPNSPLHF.

The chain combines TRBV29-1 with TRBJ1-3; 7 bases are shared with TRBD1. CDR1 is SQVTM, CDR2 ANQGSEA, per germline. The V and J ends lost 4 bases and 3 bases, in that order; junction bases with no gene match: 0. The CDR3 runs 12 residues. This CDR3 reads CSVGQGGNTIYF. The CDR3 nucleotides are TGCAGCGTTGGACAGGGTGGAAACACCATATATTTT.

The rearrangement joins TRBV4-1 to TRBJ2-5; D tentatively reads TRBD1 or TRBD2 (5 bases each). The CDR3 loop spans 13 amino acids. The germline V and J ends were trimmed by 4 bases and 1 base, with 7 bases remaining between them. Germline V gives CDR1 MGHRA, CDR2 YSYEKL. In DNA, the CDR3 is TGCGCCAGCAGCCGGGACGGCCAAGAGACCCAGTACTTC. Residues: CASSRDGQETQYF.

This clonotype came up a few times. Relative to the germline gene, one junction end is altered; a read error may explain this. V usage is TRBV5-4 and J usage is TRBJ1-2, with D hard to call. There are 12 residues in the CDR3. Germline loops: CDR1 SGHNT, CDR2 YYREEE (reference sequence). The DNA of the CDR3 is TGCGCCAGCAGCACCGACATATATGGCTACACCTTC. This translates into CASSTDIYGYTF. Filled out from reference TRBV5-4 and TRBJ1-2, the complete variable domain reads ETGVTQSPTHLIKTRGQQVTLRCSSQSGHNTVSWYQQALGQGPQFIFQYYREEENGRGNFPPRFSGLQFPNYSSELNVNALELDDSALYLCASSTDIYGYTFGSGTRLTVV.

J is TRBJ2-1 and V is TRBV19; D remains unclear. This CDR3 is built from 13 residues. Trimming removed 5 bases at V and 4 bases at J, with 9 bases between. CDR1 and CDR2 (germline): LNHDA, SQIVND (reference sequence). The CDR3 spells CASSLTKYNEQFF. The CDR3 DNA follows: TGTGCCAGTAGTCTGACCAAGTACAATGAGCAGTTCTTC.

This chain links TRBV3-1 with TRBJ2-7; 13 nucleotides line up with TRBD2. In germline, CDR1 is LGHDT, CDR2 YNNKEL (reference sequence). The CDR3 has 17 residues. Trimming cost V 0 bases and J 3 bases; bases outside gene matches: 5. Here the CDR3 reads CASSQEGLAGRLYEQYF. CDR3 coding DNA: TGTGCCAGCAGCCAAGAGGGACTAGCGGGGCGCCTCTACGAGCAGTACTTC.

This sequence joins TRBV6-2 or TRBV6-3 and TRBJ2-7, with 13 nucleotides matching TRBD2. The CDR3 spans 14 residues. After removal of 8 bases from V and 6 bases from J, the junction contained 7 bases not matched to a gene. In germline, CDR1 is MNHEY, CDR2 SVGEGT. The CDR3 region has the DNA TGTGCCAGCCACCCCGGGACTAGCGGGACCGAGCAGTACTTC. The encoded protein is CASHPGTSGTEQYF.

This clonotype has just a few counts. The CDR3: CASSLVGEGVEQYF. The DNA for the CDR3 is TGTGCCAGCAGCTTGGTAGGCGAGGGGGTCGAGCAGTACTTC. The chain couples TRBV5-4 to TRBJ2-7; D possibly corresponds to TRBD1 (6 bases). CDR1 and CDR2 from the germline V gene are SGHNT and YYREEE (reference sequence). This CDR3 spans 14 amino acids. Trimming stripped 0 bases from V and 6 bases from J, with 13 bases between.